What follows are 29 T cell receptor beta chains derived from one specimen sequenced in a study of OX40 agonist ivuxolimab in advanced cancers. Some clones are missing from TCRdb's copy, which holds only in-frame ones; the method was immunoSEQ multiplex PCR. The repertoire holds tens of thousands of clones, with roughly 90% as singletons. The sequences come from CD4+ or CD8+ T cells sorted from blood, collected in a trial of the OX40 agonist ivuxolimab. These TCRs come from an adult with an advanced solid tumor such as melanoma, head and neck, liver or kidney cancer.

The CDR3 loop reads CASSPLDRGYQPQHF. The CDR3 bases are TGTGCCAGCAGCCCCCTGGACAGGGGTTACCAGCCCCAGCATTTT. The V gene is TRBV6-5, the J gene TRBJ1-5, with TRBD1 identical over 9 bases. The CDR3 extends over 15 amino acids. The germline gives CDR1 MNHEY, CDR2 SVGAGI. With 6 bases clipped from V and 7 bases from J, the junction kept 10 bases outside the gene matches.

This chain links TRBV2 with TRBJ2-1; the match to TRBD2 covers 9 bases. The CDR3 is 12 amino acids. J gave up 6 bases and V 6 bases, and 0 bases lay outside the gene matches. CDR1 is SNHLY and CDR2 is FYNNEI in the germline V gene. DNA for the CDR3: TGTGCCAGCAGGGGACTAGCCAATGAGCAGTTCTTC. Encoded protein: CASRGLANEQFF.

The chain has TRBV2 and TRBJ2-5, with 10 bases identical to TRBD1. Germline CDR1 is SNHLY and CDR2 is FYNNEI. V lost 6 bases and J lost 5; bases outside the gene matches: 3. The CDR3 sequence is 13 residues long. The CDR3 spells CASSDRGRETQYF. The CDR3 DNA reads TGTGCCAGCAGCGACAGGGGGCGGGAGACCCAGTACTTC.

This clone came up a few times. The chain links TRBV10-3 to TRBJ1-5, with 8 bases fitting TRBD1. The CDR3 spans 15 residues. Trimming cost V 4 bases and J 7 bases; bases outside gene matches: 9. CDR1 is ENHRY and CDR2 is SYGVKD in the germline V gene. CDR3 residues: CAISGGQGAGQPQHF. CDR3 DNA sequence: TGTGCCATCAGTGGGGGGCAGGGGGCTGGACAGCCCCAGCATTTT.

The rearrangement links TRBV6-5 to TRBJ1-1; 7 bases are a match to TRBD1. The CDR3 contains 13 residues. V shed 11 bases, J shed 5 bases, and the junction held 11 bases outside the gene matches. The germline CDR1 and CDR2 sequences are MNHEY and SVGAGI. CDR3 protein: CACSQGVGTEAFF. CDR3 in DNA: TGTGCCTGCTCGCAGGGGGTGGGGACTGAAGCTTTCTTT.

The chain has TRBV18 and TRBJ2-1; 13 nucleotides match TRBD2. The CDR3 spans 17 residues. V gave up 3 bases and J gave up 6 bases; unmatched junction bases: 8. Germline V gene sequence: CDR1 KGHSH, CDR2 LQKENI. The CDR3 is CASSPQRTSGSANEQFF. The CDR3, as DNA: TGTGCCAGCTCACCGCAACGGACTAGCGGGAGTGCCAATGAGCAGTTCTTC.

In DNA form, the CDR3 reads TGTGCCAGCTCACCATTTGACAGGGGAAACACCGGGGAGCTGTTTTTT. This translates into CASSPFDRGNTGELFF. The V and J genes are TRBV18 and TRBJ2-2; 8 bases map to TRBD1. The V gene's germline CDR1 is KGHSH and CDR2 LQKENI. J lost 2 bases, V lost 2 bases, and 4 bases had no gene match. The CDR3 length is 16 residues. Complete variable domain (other parts from reference TRBV18 and TRBJ2-2): NAGVMQNPRHLVRRRGQEARLRCSPMKGHSHVYWYRQLPEEGLKFMVYLQKENIIDESGMPKERFSAEFPKEGPSILRIQQVVRGDSAAYFCASSPFDRGNTGELFFGEGSRLTVL.

This clone was observed a single time. This chain links TRBV10-3 with TRBJ2-5, with D possibly called TRBD1 or TRBD2 (5 bases each). This CDR3 is 15 amino acids long. Trimming cost V 2 bases and J 1 base, with 11 bases left between them. Germline V gene lookup returns CDR1 ENHRY and CDR2 SYGVKD. CDR3 loop: CAISEHTGGQETQYF. CDR3 bases: TGTGCCATCAGTGAGCATACAGGAGGCCAAGAGACCCAGTACTTC.

V gene TRBV2 combines with J gene TRBJ2-6; 10 nucleotides align to TRBD2. The length of the CDR3 is 17 residues. V lost 6 bases and J lost 4; bases outside the gene matches: 9. Germline CDR1 and CDR2: SNHLY and FYNNEI. In DNA form, the CDR3 reads TGTGCCAGCAGGGATACTAGCGGGGCTGGGGGGGCCAACGTCCTGACTTTC. The encoded protein is CASRDTSGAGGANVLTF.

Note on this clone: One end of the junction varies from germline; a read error may be responsible. Other DNA sequences in this specimen translate into the identical CDR3. This sequence joins TRBV5-1 and TRBJ1-1; D is uncertain. CDR3 size: 13 residues. Per the germline V gene, CDR1 is SGHRS and CDR2 is YFSETQ. DNA of the CDR3: TGCGCCAGCAGCTTGCCCAGTAACACTGAAGCCTTCTTT. As protein: CASSLPSNTEAFF.

The CDR3 is CEGTSAFYEQYF. CDR3 coding DNA: TGTGAGGGGACTAGCGCTTTCTACGAGCAGTACTTC. The chain joins TRBV6-1 to TRBJ2-7; TRBD2 matches 10 bases. Germline loops: CDR1 MNHNS, CDR2 SASEGT. The CDR3 runs to 12 residues.

This rearrangement joins TRBV6-1 to TRBJ1-4; the D gene is possibly TRBD1 (5 bases). V lost 3 bases, J lost 0 bases, and 14 bases lay in between. The germline V gene has CDR1 MNHNS and CDR2 SASEGT. This CDR3 spans 17 amino acids. The CDR3 DNA is TGTGCCAGCAGTGATTCGGGGGGGTGGACAACTAATGAAAAACTGTTTTTT. This encodes CASSDSGGWTTNEKLFF.

The genes are TRBV5-1 and TRBJ1-2; D is possibly TRBD1 (6 bases). This CDR3 is 18 amino acids long. Trimming pared 1 base from V and 0 bases from J, leaving 19 bases between. The V gene's germline CDR1 is SGHRS and CDR2 YFSETQ. CDR3 protein: CASSLFWSGTQANYGYTF. The CDR3 DNA reads TGCGCCAGCAGCTTGTTTTGGTCCGGGACACAAGCTAACTATGGCTACACCTTC.

The chain couples TRBV12-2 to TRBJ2-1; TRBD1 is the table's D call and was not checked against the DNA. TRBV12-2 represents a pseudogene. The CDR3 is 11 amino acids. CDR3: CASRLSGEQFF. The CDR3 DNA reads TGTGCAAGTCGCCTGTCAGGTGAGCAGTTCTTC.

This chain links TRBV14 with TRBJ2-3; D uncertain. The CDR3 spans 16 residues. Germline values: CDR1 SGHDN, CDR2 FVKESK. Trimming took 0 bases from V and 1 from J, leaving 11 bases between them. Written as DNA, the CDR3 is TGTGCCAGCAGCCAAGATCTTAGTCGAGGCACAGATACGCAGTATTTT. Protein: CASSQDLSRGTDTQYF.

A single count supports this clone. The V and J genes are TRBV27 and TRBJ2-2; 8 nucleotides align to TRBD2. J lost 4 bases, V lost 8 bases, and 9 bases had no gene match. This CDR3 region has 15 residues. In germline, CDR1 is MNHEY, CDR2 SMNVEV (reference sequence). CDR3 in amino acids: CASGKISGSTGELFF. CDR3 coding DNA: TGTGCCAGCGGAAAAATAAGCGGGAGCACCGGGGAGCTGTTTTTT.

This sequence joins TRBV6-1 and TRBJ1-1; TRBD1 agrees at 8 bases. Per the germline V gene, CDR1 is MNHNS and CDR2 is SASEGT. The CDR3 is 15 residues long. Trimming took 6 bases from V and 5 from J; bases not matched to a gene: 11. The CDR3 DNA reads as TGTGCCAGCAGCCAGCCATCAGGGGGCAGGACTGAAGCTTTCTTT. Its translation: CASSQPSGGRTEAFF.

V usage is TRBV11-3 and J usage is TRBJ2-7; D call uncertain. The V and J ends lost 2 bases and 1 base respectively, with 9 bases between them. The CDR3 loop spans 14 amino acids. Germline loops: CDR1 SGHNT, CDR2 YENEEA. The CDR3, as DNA: TGTGCCAGCAGCTTAAATGGTCAGTCCTACGAGCAGTACTTC. Translating it yields CASSLNGQSYEQYF.

The chain carries TRBV10-3 and TRBJ1-4, with 8 bases matching TRBD1. In germline, CDR1 is ENHRY, CDR2 SYGVKD. The length of the CDR3 is 15 residues. Trimming cost V 4 bases and J 8 bases; bases outside gene matches: 9. CDR3 in DNA: TGTGCCATCAGTGGGTCGGACAGGGACGGGGAAAAACTGTTTTTT. This gives the protein CAISGSDRDGEKLFF.

The chain recombines TRBV6-5 with TRBJ1-1; D is possibly TRBD1 (5 bases). This CDR3 comprises 14 residues. The V end lost 5 bases, the J end lost 7 bases, and 17 bases lay between the germline ends. From germline, CDR1 is MNHEY and CDR2 SVGAGI. CDR3 in amino acids: CASSEQGVRVEAFF. The CDR3 nucleotides are TGTGCCAGCAGTGAGCAGGGTGTCAGGGTTGAAGCTTTCTTT.

The rearrangement joins TRBV6-5 to TRBJ2-7; 10 nucleotides align to TRBD2. The CDR3 covers 14 residues. CDR1 and CDR2 from the germline V gene are MNHEY and SVGAGI. Trimming took 10 bases from V and 10 from J; bases not matched to a gene: 16. This CDR3 reads CAISEGLAGVKQYF. In nucleotides, the CDR3 is TGTGCCATCTCCGAGGGGCTAGCGGGAGTCAAACAGTACTTC.

This clone was detected once. The chain recombines TRBV9 with TRBJ2-1; D perhaps matches TRBD2 (5 bases). The V end was cut by 0 bases, the J end by 3 bases, with 10 bases between. The CDR3 runs 15 residues. Looked up from germline, CDR1 is SGDLS and CDR2 is YYNGEE. The CDR3 spells CASSVEASRYNEQFF. The DNA for the CDR3 is TGTGCCAGCAGCGTAGAGGCTAGCCGCTACAATGAGCAGTTCTTC.

The chain has TRBV6-5 and TRBJ2-2; 8 nucleotides agree with TRBD1. With 1 base clipped from V and 6 bases from J, the junction kept 1 base outside the gene matches. Per germline, CDR1 MNHEY and CDR2 SVGAGI. The length of the CDR3 is 14 residues. CDR3 DNA: TGTGCCAGCAGTTACTTACAGGGGGCCGGGGAGCTGTTTTTT. It is translated as CASSYLQGAGELFF.

The genes are TRBV7-9 and TRBJ2-1; a weak D match, TRBD1 (5 bases). Germline V gene data show CDR1 as SEHNR and CDR2 as FQNEAQ (reference sequence). The V end lost 5 bases, the J end lost 7 bases, and 15 bases lay between the germline ends. CDR3 length equals 14 residues. CDR3 in DNA: TGTGCCAGCAGCCTACTGGGGCTAGGGAATGAGCAGTTCTTC. It yields the protein CASSLLGLGNEQFF.

The chain recombines TRBV30 with TRBJ1-2; D remains unclear. CDR3 length: 12 amino acids. Deletions cut 4 bases from V and 8 bases from J, with 14 bases between. Germline CDR1 reads GTSNPN; CDR2 reads SVGIG (reference sequence). The CDR3 DNA is TGTGCCTGGACTCCACAAGGGCAAGGCTACACCTTC. Its protein is CAWTPQGQGYTF.

The rearrangement joins TRBV5-1 to TRBJ2-7, with TRBD2 matching over 9 bases. CDR1 and CDR2 from the germline V gene are SGHRS and YFSETQ. The V gene end was trimmed by 1 base and the J gene end by 7 bases; junction bases not matched to a gene: 9. CDR3 length: 15 amino acids. CDR3 DNA sequence: TGCGCCAGCAGCTTGATAGCGGGAGTAACGGGGGAGCAGTACTTC. This sequence encodes CASSLIAGVTGEQYF.

The chain carries TRBV5-4 and TRBJ2-5, with 7 bases matching TRBD1. In germline, CDR1 is SGHNT, CDR2 YYREEE (reference sequence). The V and J ends lost 3 bases and 1 base, in that order; junction bases with no gene match: 3. The CDR3 has 14 residues. The CDR3 spells CASSSGQTQETQYF. The CDR3 DNA sequence: TGTGCCAGCAGCTCGGGACAGACCCAAGAGACCCAGTACTTC. Drawing the rest from reference TRBV5-4 and TRBJ2-5, the complete variable domain is ETGVTQSPTHLIKTRGQQVTLRCSSQSGHNTVSWYQQALGQGPQFIFQYYREEENGRGNFPPRFSGLQFPNYSSELNVNALELDDSALYLCASSSGQTQETQYFGPGTRLLVL.

The chain uses TRBV11-2 and TRBJ1-2; no reliable D call. Per the germline V gene, CDR1 is SGHAT and CDR2 is FQNNGV. This CDR3 is 14 amino acids long. V lost 7 bases and J 8 bases, leaving 20 bases between the germline ends. CDR3 loop: CASTKSRGEVGYTF. The DNA of the CDR3 is TGTGCCAGCACCAAAAGTCGTGGGGAGGTCGGCTACACCTTC.

The chain joins TRBV7-9 to TRBJ1-2; D not certain. Germline V gene data show CDR1 as SEHNR and CDR2 as FQNEAQ (reference sequence). The V end lost 2 bases, the J end lost 6 bases, and 19 bases lay between the germline ends. This CDR3 spans 16 amino acids. The DNA of the CDR3 is TGTGCCAGCAGCTTATATCCCTTGCGCATGACGGATGGCTACACCTTC. It translates to CASSLYPLRMTDGYTF.